This passage covers 18 T cell receptor beta chains from one sample sequenced in a study of blood T cell repertoires in COVID-19. Only in-frame clones appear in the TCRdb table, and some are missing; sequencing was by immunoSEQ multiplex PCR. The data contain roughly 66,000 clones, around 90% of them singletons. The sequenced sample was peripheral blood. The origin of the receptors is a human donor in a cohort sampled during active COVID-19.

J is TRBJ1-1 and V is TRBV28, with 7 bases identical to TRBD1. The CDR3 loop spans 12 amino acids. The junction had 2 bases not matched to a gene; V was cut back by 4 bases and J by 6 bases. Germline lookup yields CDR1 MDHEN and CDR2 SYDVKM. CDR3 bases: TGTGCCAGCAGTTCGACAGGGTCTGAAGCTTTCTTT. Translated, it gives CASSSTGSEAFF.

CDR3 loop: CASSELQFNEKLFF. In nucleotides, the CDR3 is TGTGCCAGCAGTGAGTTACAGTTTAATGAAAAACTGTTTTTT. The V gene is TRBV2, the J gene TRBJ1-4; D not certain. Germline V gene data show CDR1 as SNHLY and CDR2 as FYNNEI. The CDR3 has 14 amino acids. V dropped 3 bases and J dropped 4 bases, with 9 bases sitting between them.

The chain employs TRBV18 and TRBJ2-1, with 12 positions matching TRBD2. The CDR3 extends over 16 amino acids. Looked up from germline, CDR1 is KGHSH and CDR2 is LQKENI. V trimming: 6 bases; J trimming: 6 bases; junction bases outside the gene matches: 9. The CDR3 DNA follows: TGTGCCAGCTCGCCCCTAGCGGGGGGGCGGAGCAATGAGCAGTTCTTC. Amino acid sequence: CASSPLAGGRSNEQFF.

V gene TRBV7-3 combines with J gene TRBJ2-2; weak D call: TRBD1 (6 bases). Germline assignment: CDR1 SGHTA and CDR2 FQGTGA. The V gene lost 5 bases and the J gene lost 7 bases, with 14 bases spanning the gap. The CDR3 contains 14 residues. The CDR3 reads CASSPQGQGGELFF. The CDR3 region has the DNA TGTGCCAGCAGCCCACAGGGTCAGGGCGGGGAGCTGTTTTTT.

The V call is TRBV5-1, the J call TRBJ1-2; unclear D gene. Trimming removed 0 bases from V and 3 bases from J, with 9 bases in between. The CDR3 spans 14 residues. Germline V gene sequence: CDR1 SGHRS, CDR2 YFSETQ. The CDR3 region is CASSLAGNDYGYTF. CDR3 sequence (DNA): TGCGCCAGCAGCTTGGCGGGGAATGACTATGGCTACACCTTC.

The chain uses TRBV2 and TRBJ2-3; D is unclear. Germline V lookup: CDR1 SNHLY, CDR2 FYNNEI. The CDR3 contains 11 residues. V gave up 6 bases and J gave up 8 bases, with 9 bases separating them. Here the CDR3 reads CASRGGVTQYF. CDR3 sequence (DNA): TGTGCCAGCAGAGGCGGAGTTACGCAGTATTTT.

The V gene is TRBV15, the J gene TRBJ2-3, with 8 positions matching TRBD2. Germline values: CDR1 LNHNV, CDR2 YYDKDF (reference sequence). The CDR3 consists of 14 residues. J was trimmed by 0 bases and V by 8 bases; bases with no gene match: 4. CDR3 region: CATGVAGSTDTQYF. The CDR3 DNA sequence: TGTGCCACCGGCGTAGCGGGGAGCACAGATACGCAGTATTTT.

This clone showed up just a few times. The chain recombines TRBV19 with TRBJ1-4; 7 nucleotides align to TRBD1. The CDR3 is 16 residues long. The germline gives CDR1 LNHDA, CDR2 SQIVND (reference sequence). V was pared by 3 bases and J by 0 bases, with 4 bases of the junction left unmatched. CDR3 sequence reads: CASSIGTEATNEKLFF. CDR3 DNA: TGTGCCAGTAGTATCGGGACAGAAGCAACTAATGAAAAACTGTTTTTT.

V is TRBV14 and J is TRBJ1-4, with a tentative D call TRBD1 (5 bases). CDR1 is SGHDN and CDR2 is FVKESK in the germline V gene. With 4 bases removed from V and 11 bases from J, the gap between germline ends came to 11 bases. This CDR3 has 12 amino acids. The CDR3 sequence is CASSRGPSKLFF. The CDR3 bases are TGTGCCAGCAGCCGGGGCCCCTCCAAACTGTTTTTT.

This chain joins TRBV18 and TRBJ2-2; D is uncertain. CDR1 and CDR2 from the germline V gene are KGHSH and LQKENI. V was shortened by 2 bases and J by 2 bases, with 9 bases between the two germline ends. The CDR3 sequence is 15 residues long. The DNA for the CDR3 is TGTGCCAGCTCACCAGGGCCCGCAAACACCGGGGAGCTGTTTTTT. The encoded protein is CASSPGPANTGELFF.

V and J are TRBV3-1 (or the pseudogene TRBV3-2) and TRBJ2-7; TRBD1 matches at 7 bases. Germline V gene sequence: CDR1 LGHDT, CDR2 YNNKEL (reference sequence). The CDR3 runs to 15 residues. Trimming cost V 2 bases and J 2 bases; bases outside gene matches: 6. The chain's CDR3 is CASSQSVGTAYEQYF. In DNA form, the CDR3 reads TGTGCCAGCAGCCAAAGTGTTGGGACAGCCTACGAGCAGTACTTC.

This chain uses TRBV7-8 with TRBJ2-3; D is perhaps TRBD2 (7 bases). Trimming took 5 bases from V and 4 from J, leaving 19 bases between them. The length of the CDR3 is 16 residues. CDR1 and CDR2 (germline): SGHVS, FQNEAQ. The DNA for the CDR3 is TGTGCCAGCAGCCGACCCGTTGGGGGGGCACCAGATACGCAGTATTTT. This encodes CASSRPVGGAPDTQYF.

The chain couples TRBV4-1 to TRBJ2-3; D call uncertain. Deletions cut 2 bases from V and 3 bases from J, with 6 bases between. From germline, CDR1 is MGHRA and CDR2 YSYEKL. The CDR3 is 13 amino acids. CDR3 sequence reads: CASSQPGTDTQYF. In DNA form, the CDR3 reads TGCGCCAGCAGCCAACCCGGGACAGATACGCAGTATTTT.

The J gene is TRBJ1-6, the V gene TRBV28; the match to TRBD1 covers 7 bases. Trimming removed 5 bases from V and 8 bases from J; junction bases left unmatched: 9. Germline V CDR1 and CDR2: MDHEN, SYDVKM. The CDR3 sequence is 15 residues long. This CDR3 reads CASSQSGQHYSPLHF. The CDR3 nucleotides read TGTGCCAGCAGTCAATCGGGACAGCACTATTCACCCCTCCACTTT.

This chain uses TRBV30 with TRBJ2-7; TRBD2 matches at 11 bases. Trimming at V came to 3 bases and at J to 3 bases, leaving 4 bases not matched to a gene. CDR1 GTSNPN and CDR2 SVGIG come from the germline V gene (reference sequence). This CDR3 is built from 14 residues. The CDR3 here is CAWSRLAGNYEQYF. DNA for the CDR3: TGTGCCTGGAGCCGACTAGCGGGAAACTACGAGCAGTACTTC.

The CDR3 sequence: CASSQYIQETQYF. The CDR3 DNA reads TGTGCCAGCAGCCAATACATCCAAGAGACCCAGTACTTC. The gene calls are TRBV3-1 (or the pseudogene TRBV3-2) and TRBJ2-5; D ambiguous. Germline CDR1 is LGHDT and CDR2 is YNNKEL (reference sequence). The length of the CDR3 is 13 residues. Trimming left V 2 bases short and J 1 base short, with 5 bases between.

This clone was counted a few times. V is TRBV2 and J is TRBJ1-6; D possibly corresponds to TRBD1 (5 bases). Germline V gene sequence: CDR1 SNHLY, CDR2 FYNNEI. The CDR3 has 16 amino acids. V was shortened by 5 bases and J by 6 bases, with 17 bases between the two germline ends. CDR3 coding DNA: TGTGCCAGCAGTCCCCCTCCGACAGCTACTAATTCACCCCTCCACTTT. Its protein is CASSPPPTATNSPLHF.

V is TRBV4-3 and J is TRBJ2-6, with TRBD1 as a possible D gene (6 bases). The CDR3 spans 18 residues. Trimming took off 2 bases at V and 0 bases at J, with 14 bases between the two ends. Germline V CDR1 and CDR2: LGHNA, YSLEER. The DNA of the CDR3 is TGCGCCAGCAGCCAACACAGACAGGAGAGCTCTGGGGCCAACGTCCTGACTTTC. It translates to CASSQHRQESSGANVLTF.